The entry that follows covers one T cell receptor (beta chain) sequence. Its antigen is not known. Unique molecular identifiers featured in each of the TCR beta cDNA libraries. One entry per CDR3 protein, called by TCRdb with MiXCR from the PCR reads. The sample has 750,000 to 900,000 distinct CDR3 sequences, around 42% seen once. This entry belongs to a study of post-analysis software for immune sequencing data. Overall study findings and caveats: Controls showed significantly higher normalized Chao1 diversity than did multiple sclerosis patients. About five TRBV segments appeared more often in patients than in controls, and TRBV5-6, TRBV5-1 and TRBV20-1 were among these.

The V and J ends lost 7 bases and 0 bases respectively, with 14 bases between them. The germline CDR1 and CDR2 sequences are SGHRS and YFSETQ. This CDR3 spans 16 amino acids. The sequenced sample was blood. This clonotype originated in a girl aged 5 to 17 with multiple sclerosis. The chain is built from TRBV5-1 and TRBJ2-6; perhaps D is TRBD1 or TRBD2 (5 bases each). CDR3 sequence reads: CASGRDGLSGANVLTF. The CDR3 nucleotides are TGCGCCAGCGGCCGGGACGGACTCTCTGGGGCCAACGTCCTGACTTTC.